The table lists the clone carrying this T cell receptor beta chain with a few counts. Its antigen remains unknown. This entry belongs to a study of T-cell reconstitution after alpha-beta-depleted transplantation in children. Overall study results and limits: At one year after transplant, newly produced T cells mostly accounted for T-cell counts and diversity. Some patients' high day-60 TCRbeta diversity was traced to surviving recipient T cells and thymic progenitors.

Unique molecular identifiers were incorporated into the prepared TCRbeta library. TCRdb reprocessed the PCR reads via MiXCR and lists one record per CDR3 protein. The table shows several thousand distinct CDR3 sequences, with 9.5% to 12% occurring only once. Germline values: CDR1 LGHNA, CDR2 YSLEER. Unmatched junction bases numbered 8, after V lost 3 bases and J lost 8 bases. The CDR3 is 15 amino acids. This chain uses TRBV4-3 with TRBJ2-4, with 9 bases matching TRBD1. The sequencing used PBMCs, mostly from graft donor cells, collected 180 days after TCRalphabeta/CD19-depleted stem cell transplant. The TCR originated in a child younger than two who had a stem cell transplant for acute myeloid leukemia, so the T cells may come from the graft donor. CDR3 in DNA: TGCGCCAGCAGCCAGCAGGGACAGGGTGGACACATTCAGTACTTC. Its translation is CASSQQGQGGHIQYF.